Listed here are 8 T cell receptor beta chains from one sample, sequenced in a study of cytomegalovirus exposure and HLA in healthy donors. Primers: 60 Vbeta forward and 13 Jbeta reverse. Profiled with immunoSEQ multiplex PCR; TCRdb holds only in-frame clones, not every one. This sample has some 100,000 clones, with around 75% found just once. What was sequenced was PBMCs. Receptor source: a male donor in good health and CMV-seropositive.

The J gene is TRBJ1-6, the V gene TRBV18, with 7 bases aligning to TRBD1. The CDR3 is 14 residues long. J gave up 7 bases and V 3 bases, and 3 bases lay outside the gene matches. Germline V gives CDR1 KGHSH, CDR2 LQKENI. The CDR3 coding sequence is TGTGCCAGCTCACCCGGGACAGAGAATTCACCCCTCCACTTT. Residues: CASSPGTENSPLHF.

The chain employs TRBV30 and TRBJ2-6; 7 bases fit TRBD1. The V gene's germline CDR1 is GTSNPN and CDR2 SVGIG (reference sequence). The CDR3 spans 20 residues. Trimming removed 0 bases from V and 1 base from J; junction bases left unmatched: 15. As DNA, the CDR3 is TGTGCCTGGAGTGTAATAGCCCCAGGGGGTTTTTGGTCTGGGGCCAACGTCCTGACTTTC. Protein: CAWSVIAPGGFWSGANVLTF.

The genes are TRBV30 and TRBJ2-2, with TRBD1 identical over 11 bases. Trimming took 2 bases from V and 4 from J; bases not matched to a gene: 12. CDR1 is GTSNPN and CDR2 is SVGIG in the germline V gene (reference sequence). This CDR3 is built from 18 residues. The CDR3 loop reads CAWSTGQGVAMGTGELFF. DNA for the CDR3: TGTGCCTGGAGTACGGGACAGGGGGTGGCTATGGGCACCGGGGAGCTGTTTTTT.

This clone was observed once. The J gene is TRBJ2-3, the V gene TRBV19, with D perhaps TRBD1 (5 bases). This CDR3 contains 15 residues. Trimming took off 5 bases at V and 2 bases at J, with 14 bases between the two ends. CDR1 is LNHDA, CDR2 SQIVND, per germline (reference sequence). In DNA, the CDR3 is TGTGCCAGTAGTCCCGGATTGACAGCCACAGATACGCAGTATTTT. As protein: CASSPGLTATDTQYF.

This clone turned up a few times. The J gene is TRBJ1-1, the V gene TRBV2, with D possibly TRBD1 on 5 matching bases. V shed 11 bases and J shed 1 base, with 14 bases lying between them. The CDR3 contains 13 residues. Germline V gene data show CDR1 as SNHLY and CDR2 as FYNNEI. The CDR3 region is CAGASLENTEAFF. The CDR3 DNA reads TGTGCCGGGGCCTCCCTGGAGAACACTGAAGCTTTCTTT.

The chain joins TRBV29-1 to TRBJ1-6, with a tentative D call TRBD1 (6 bases). The V end was cut by 4 bases, the J end by 6 bases, with 10 bases between. Germline-derived CDR1 and CDR2 are SQVTM and ANQGSEA. This CDR3 has 13 residues. The CDR3 region has the DNA TGCAGCGTTGTCACAGGGACTAATTCACCCCTCCACTTT. Its translation is CSVVTGTNSPLHF.

The rearrangement uses TRBV11-3 and TRBJ2-7, with 8 positions matching TRBD2. This CDR3 region has 11 residues. The V segment lost 9 bases and the J segment 7 bases; nucleotides outside the gene matches: 5. Germline CDR1 and CDR2: SGHNT and YENEEA. This CDR3 is CARTGTSEQYF. The DNA of the CDR3 is TGTGCCAGAACCGGGACTAGTGAGCAGTACTTC.

The table lists this clone with a few counts. The V gene is TRBV11-3, the J gene TRBJ1-1; D is uncertain. V was cut by 5 bases and J by 11 bases, with 21 bases left in between. Germline loops: CDR1 SGHNT, CDR2 YENEEA. CDR3 length: 14 residues. The CDR3 loop reads CASSATGITTGAFF. For the CDR3, the DNA is TGTGCCAGCAGCGCAACCGGGATCACTACCGGGGCTTTCTTT. Combining the CDR3 with reference TRBV11-3 and TRBJ1-1 gives the whole variable domain EAGVVQSPRYKIIEKKQPVAFWCNPISGHNTLYWYLQNLGQGPELLIRYENEEAVDDSQLPKDRFSAERLKGVDSTLKIQPAELGDSAVYLCASSATGITTGAFFGQGTRLTVV.